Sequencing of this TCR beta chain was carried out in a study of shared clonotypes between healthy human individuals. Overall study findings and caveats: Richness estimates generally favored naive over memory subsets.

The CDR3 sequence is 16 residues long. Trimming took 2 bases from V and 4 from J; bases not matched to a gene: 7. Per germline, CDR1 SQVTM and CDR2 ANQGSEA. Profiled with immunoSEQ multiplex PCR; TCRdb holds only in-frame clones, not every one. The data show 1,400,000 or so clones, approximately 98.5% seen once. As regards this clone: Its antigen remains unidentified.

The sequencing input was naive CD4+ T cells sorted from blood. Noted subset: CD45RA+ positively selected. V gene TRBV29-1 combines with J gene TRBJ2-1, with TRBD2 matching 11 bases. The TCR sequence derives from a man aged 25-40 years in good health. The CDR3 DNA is TGCAGCGTTGAACCTTTTAGCGGGAGGGCTTACAATGAGCAGTTCTTC. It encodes CSVEPFSGRAYNEQFF.